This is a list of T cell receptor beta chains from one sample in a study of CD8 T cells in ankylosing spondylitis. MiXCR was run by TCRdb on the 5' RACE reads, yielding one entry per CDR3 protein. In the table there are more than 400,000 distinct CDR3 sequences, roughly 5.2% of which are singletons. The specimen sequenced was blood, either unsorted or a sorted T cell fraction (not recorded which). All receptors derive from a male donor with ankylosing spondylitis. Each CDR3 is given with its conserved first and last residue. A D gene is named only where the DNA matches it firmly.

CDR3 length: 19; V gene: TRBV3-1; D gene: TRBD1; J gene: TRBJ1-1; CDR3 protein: CASTERAPGQGLTNTEAFF
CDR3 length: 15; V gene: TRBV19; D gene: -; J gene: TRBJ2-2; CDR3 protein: CASSIRQAYTGELFF
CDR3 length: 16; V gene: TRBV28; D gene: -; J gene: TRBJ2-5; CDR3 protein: CASSPWRVLIQETQYF
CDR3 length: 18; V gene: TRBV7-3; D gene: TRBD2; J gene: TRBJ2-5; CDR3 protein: CASSLNPPSAGVQETQYF
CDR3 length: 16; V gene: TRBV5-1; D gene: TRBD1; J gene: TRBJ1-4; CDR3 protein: CASSFGQGQRNEKLFF
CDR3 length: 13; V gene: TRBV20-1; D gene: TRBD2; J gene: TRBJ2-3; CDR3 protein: CSAVASGTDTQYF
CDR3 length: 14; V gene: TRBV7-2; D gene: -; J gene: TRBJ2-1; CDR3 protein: CASSLNFAGNEQFF
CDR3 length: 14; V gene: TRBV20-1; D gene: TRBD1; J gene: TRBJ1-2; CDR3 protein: CSAPDRGYRYGYTF
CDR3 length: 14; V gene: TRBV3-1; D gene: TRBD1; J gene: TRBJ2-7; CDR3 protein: CASSRDRISYEQYF
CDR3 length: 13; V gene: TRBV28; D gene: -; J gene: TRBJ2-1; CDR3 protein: CASSPTVLSGQFF
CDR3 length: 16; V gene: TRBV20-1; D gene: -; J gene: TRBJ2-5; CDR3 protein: CSARDPARGRVETQYF
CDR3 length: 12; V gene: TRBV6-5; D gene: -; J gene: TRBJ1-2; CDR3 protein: CASRVGDYGYTF
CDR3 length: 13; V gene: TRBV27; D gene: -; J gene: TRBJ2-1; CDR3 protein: CASSLSRYNEQFF
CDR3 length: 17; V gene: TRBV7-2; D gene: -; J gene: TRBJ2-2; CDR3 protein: CASSSRATYKNTGELFF
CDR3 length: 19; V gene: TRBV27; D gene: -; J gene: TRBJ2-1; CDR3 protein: CASSPRRGRGGSSYNEQFF
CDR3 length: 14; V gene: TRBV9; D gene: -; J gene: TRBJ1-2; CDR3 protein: CASSVALSNYGYTF
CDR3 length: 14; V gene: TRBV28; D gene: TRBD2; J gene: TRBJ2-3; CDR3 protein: CACGSGGWTDTQYF
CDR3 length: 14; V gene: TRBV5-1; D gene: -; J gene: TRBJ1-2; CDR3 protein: CASSFKGDNYGYTF
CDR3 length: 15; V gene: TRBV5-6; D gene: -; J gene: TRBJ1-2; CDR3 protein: CASSPPYRDTYGYTF
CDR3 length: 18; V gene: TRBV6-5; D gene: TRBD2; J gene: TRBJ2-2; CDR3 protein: CASSYFALAGGWTGELFF
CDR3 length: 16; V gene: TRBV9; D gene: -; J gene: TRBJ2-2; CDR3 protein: CASSDLRKGRAGELFF
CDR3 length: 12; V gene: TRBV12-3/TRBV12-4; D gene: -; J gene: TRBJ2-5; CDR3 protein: CASSLGSATQYF
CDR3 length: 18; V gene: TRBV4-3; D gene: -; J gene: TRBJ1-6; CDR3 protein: CASSLVAGAASYHSPLHF
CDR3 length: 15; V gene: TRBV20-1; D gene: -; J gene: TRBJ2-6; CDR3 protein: CSARGGRTGANVLTF
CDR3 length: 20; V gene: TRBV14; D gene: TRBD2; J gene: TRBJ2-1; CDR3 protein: CASSPTRGTSFPSSYNEQFF
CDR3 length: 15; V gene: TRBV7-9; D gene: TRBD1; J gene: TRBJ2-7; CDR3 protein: CASSPRDRGKYEQYF
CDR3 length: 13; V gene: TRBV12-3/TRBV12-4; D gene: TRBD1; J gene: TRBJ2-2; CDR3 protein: CASSRQGPGELFF
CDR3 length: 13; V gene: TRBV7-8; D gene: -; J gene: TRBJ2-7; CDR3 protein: CASSFGATLEQYF
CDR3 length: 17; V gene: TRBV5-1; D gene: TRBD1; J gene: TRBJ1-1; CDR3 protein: CASSLEPFGQGNTEAFF
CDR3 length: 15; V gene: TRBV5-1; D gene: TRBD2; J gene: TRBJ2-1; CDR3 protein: CASSCSGGEGNEQFF
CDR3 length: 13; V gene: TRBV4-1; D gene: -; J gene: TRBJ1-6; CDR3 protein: CASSRGSGSPLHF
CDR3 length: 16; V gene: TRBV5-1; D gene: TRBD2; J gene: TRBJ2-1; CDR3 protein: CASSLRTSGGRGEQFF
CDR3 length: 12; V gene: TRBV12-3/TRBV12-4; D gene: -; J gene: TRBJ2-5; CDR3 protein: CASSYLDETQYF
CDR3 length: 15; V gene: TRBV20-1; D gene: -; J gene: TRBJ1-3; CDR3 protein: CSARDREGSGNTIYF
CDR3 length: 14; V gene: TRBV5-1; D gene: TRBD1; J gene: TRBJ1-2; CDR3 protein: CASSPRDSVYGYTF
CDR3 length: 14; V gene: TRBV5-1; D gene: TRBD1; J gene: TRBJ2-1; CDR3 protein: CASSFRTGKNEQFF
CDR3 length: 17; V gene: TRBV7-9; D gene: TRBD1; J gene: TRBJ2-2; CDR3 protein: CASSPRWTGLNTGELFF
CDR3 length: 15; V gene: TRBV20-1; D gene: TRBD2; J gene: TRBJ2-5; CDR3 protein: CSARDPGTSLETQYF
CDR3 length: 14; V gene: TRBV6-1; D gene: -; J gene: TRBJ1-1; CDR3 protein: CASRRGQMNTEAFF
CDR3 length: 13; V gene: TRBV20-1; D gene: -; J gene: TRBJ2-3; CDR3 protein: CSARAISTDTQYF
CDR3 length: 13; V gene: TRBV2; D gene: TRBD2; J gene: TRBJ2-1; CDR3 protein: CASSERTSGEQFF
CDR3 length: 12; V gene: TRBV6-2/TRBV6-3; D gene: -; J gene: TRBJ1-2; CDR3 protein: CASSKGESGYTF
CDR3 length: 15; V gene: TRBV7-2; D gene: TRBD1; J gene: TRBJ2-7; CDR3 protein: CASSQQTGATYEQYF
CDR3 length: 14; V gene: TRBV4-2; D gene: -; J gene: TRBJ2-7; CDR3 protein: CASSQVDGSYEQYF
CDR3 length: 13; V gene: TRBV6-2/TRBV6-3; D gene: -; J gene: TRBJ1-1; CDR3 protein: CASSTGLYTEAFF
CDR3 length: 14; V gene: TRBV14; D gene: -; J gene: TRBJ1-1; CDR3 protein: CASSRGGPGTEAFF
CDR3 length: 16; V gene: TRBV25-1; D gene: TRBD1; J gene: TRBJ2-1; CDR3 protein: CASSEWVGQGAFEQFF